A single sample gave rise to the 16 T cell receptor beta chains below, sequenced in a study of T cell responses to AZD1222 COVID-19 vaccine (dated by TCRdb to the early 2020s). Receptor amplification or capture employed the immunoSEQ multiplex PCR assay. TCRdb provides this immuneACCESS table in a form limited to in-frame rearrangements. Some clones are lacking; in checked studies, under half of them reflect an unresolved V gene, and why the rest are absent is not known. The sample table contains around 77,000 clones; only one count was recorded for roughly 91% of them. The ten most abundant clones make up around 24% of the sample. The time point tag for this specimen amounts to: baseline before first vaccination. The specimen was peripheral blood, collected on day 0 of AZD1222 vaccination. Every receptor here comes from an adult in good health.

CDR3 region: CASSPGPAREQYF. CDR3 bases: TGCGCCAGCAGCCCAGGACCCGCACGGGAGCAGTACTTC. The rearrangement links TRBV4-1 to TRBJ2-7, with unresolved D. V lost 4 bases, J lost 7 bases, and 14 bases lay in between. This CDR3 region has 13 residues. CDR1 MGHRA and CDR2 YSYEKL come from the germline V gene.

V is TRBV5-6 and J is TRBJ2-3, with 7 bases lining up with TRBD2. The CDR3 totals 13 residues. J lost 10 bases, V lost 0 bases, and 5 bases had no gene match. The V gene's germline CDR1 is SGHDT and CDR2 YYEEEE. CDR3 protein: CASSLAGGIPQYF. CDR3 coding DNA: TGTGCCAGCAGCTTGGCCGGGGGGATCCCGCAGTATTTT.

The chain has TRBV10-2 and TRBJ1-1; tentative D call: TRBD1 (5 bases). This CDR3 has 15 amino acids. V was clipped by 0 bases and J by 4 bases, with 12 bases between them. Germline CDR1 WSHSY, CDR2 SAAADI. As DNA, the CDR3 is TGCGCCAGCAGTGAGTCGGATCGGGGACGCACTGAAGCTTTCTTT. Translating gives CASSESDRGRTEAFF.

The chain combines TRBV18 with TRBJ1-6, with D tentatively TRBD1 (6 bases). This CDR3 comprises 15 residues. Per the germline V gene, CDR1 is KGHSH and CDR2 is LQKENI. Between the trimmed V and J ends, which lost 4 bases and 0 bases, there was a span of 7 bases. The CDR3: CASSQDSSYNSPLHF. As DNA, the CDR3 is TGTGCCAGCTCACAGGACAGCTCCTATAATTCACCCCTCCACTTT.

This clone was counted only a few times. The rearrangement joins TRBV3-1 (or the pseudogene TRBV3-2) to TRBJ1-5; 7 bases align to TRBD1. V was clipped by 0 bases and J by 3 bases; unmatched bases: 5. Germline CDR1 is LGHDT and CDR2 is YNNKEL (reference sequence). The CDR3 contains 16 residues. As DNA, the CDR3 is TGTGCCAGCAGCCAAGATCTGACAGGGAACAATCAGCCCCAGCATTTT. It encodes CASSQDLTGNNQPQHF.

The chain links TRBV3-1 (or the pseudogene TRBV3-2) to TRBJ2-7; perhaps TRBD2 as D (6 bases). V was cut by 4 bases and J by 2 bases, with 12 bases left in between. Germline CDR1 and CDR2: LGHDT and YNNKEL (reference sequence). The CDR3 runs to 14 residues. CDR3 coding DNA: TGTGCCAGCAGCCGAACTAGCATCGCCTACGAGCAGTACTTC. Protein sequence: CASSRTSIAYEQYF.

This chain links TRBV7-9 with TRBJ2-2; tentatively, D is TRBD1 (5 bases). CDR1 is SEHNR, CDR2 FQNEAQ, per germline (reference sequence). This CDR3 spans 15 amino acids. The V end lost 5 bases, the J end lost 1 base, and 11 bases lay between the germline ends. CDR3 bases: TGTGCCAGCAGCCCGACCGACAGGAACACCGGGGAGCTGTTTTTT. It translates to CASSPTDRNTGELFF.

This clone was seen just once. The J gene is TRBJ1-1, the V gene TRBV7-9; TRBD1 might be the D (6 bases). The CDR3 runs 15 residues. CDR1 is SEHNR and CDR2 is FQNEAQ in the germline V gene (reference sequence). Trimming left V 6 bases short and J 0 bases short, with 14 bases between. The CDR3 coding sequence is TGTGCCAGCAGACCGAGTGGACAGTTGAACACTGAAGCTTTCTTT. This translates into CASRPSGQLNTEAFF. The variable domain in full, completed from reference TRBV7-9 and TRBJ1-1, reads DTGVSQNPRHKITKRGQNVTFRCDPISEHNRLYWYRQTLGQGPEFLTYFQNEAQLEKSRLLSDRFSAERPKGSFSTLEIQRTEQGDSAMYLCASRPSGQLNTEAFFGQGTRLTVV.

CDR3 loop: CASSINPNTGELFF. The DNA of the CDR3 is TGTGCCAGTAGTATAAATCCTAACACCGGGGAGCTGTTTTTT. This rearrangement joins TRBV19 to TRBJ2-2; D not resolved. V was cut by 2 bases and J by 2 bases, with 6 bases left in between. In germline, CDR1 is LNHDA, CDR2 SQIVND (reference sequence). The CDR3 runs 14 residues.

This chain joins TRBV4-3 and TRBJ1-2, with 7 bases identical to TRBD1. Germline V CDR1 and CDR2: LGHNA, YSLEER. The length of the CDR3 is 15 residues. Unmatched junction bases numbered 7, after V lost 1 base and J lost 5 bases. CDR3 DNA: TGCGCCAGCAGCCAAGGGTCGGGACAGACTTATGGCTACACCTTC. Protein: CASSQGSGQTYGYTF.

V and J are TRBV30 and TRBJ1-2; D gene unclear. Germline V gene lookup returns CDR1 GTSNPN and CDR2 SVGIG (reference sequence). V lost 3 bases and J 0 bases, leaving 11 bases between the germline ends. This CDR3 is 14 amino acids long. Written as DNA, the CDR3 is TGTGCCTGGAGCCTCCTAAATTCTAACTATGGCTACACCTTC. Encoded protein: CAWSLLNSNYGYTF.

The J gene is TRBJ1-1, the V gene TRBV19; the D is unclear. The CDR3 contains 13 residues. Trimming shortened V by 1 base and J by 7 bases, and 10 bases separated the two germline ends. Germline assignment: CDR1 LNHDA and CDR2 SQIVND (reference sequence). The CDR3 sequence is CASSIVFGNEAFF. CDR3 DNA sequence: TGTGCCAGTAGTATAGTCTTCGGCAATGAAGCTTTCTTT.

The chain has TRBV28 and TRBJ1-3, with 10 bases identical to TRBD1. From germline, CDR1 is MDHEN and CDR2 SYDVKM. V was pared by 6 bases and J by 0 bases, with 2 bases of the junction left unmatched. This CDR3 is 15 amino acids long. The CDR3 loop is CASRRQGASGNTIYF. DNA for the CDR3: TGTGCCAGCAGGCGACAGGGGGCCTCTGGAAACACCATATATTTT.

The J gene is TRBJ2-1, the V gene TRBV27; D gene ambiguous. Per germline, CDR1 MNHEY and CDR2 SMNVEV (reference sequence). V was pared by 5 bases and J by 0 bases, with 14 bases between. There are 16 residues in the CDR3. The CDR3 DNA sequence: TGTGCCAGCAGTCTCCCGACTTGGAGCTCCTACAATGAGCAGTTCTTC. Translation: CASSLPTWSSYNEQFF.

The chain employs TRBV5-5 and TRBJ2-3, with D uncertain. The V gene lost 3 bases and the J gene lost 2 bases, with 10 bases spanning the gap. Germline V gene sequence: CDR1 SGHKS, CDR2 YYEKEE (reference sequence). The length of the CDR3 is 14 residues. The CDR3 is CASSSSFLTDTQYF. In DNA, the CDR3 is TGTGCCAGCAGCTCGTCTTTCCTCACAGATACGCAGTATTTT.

The genes are TRBV11-2 and TRBJ1-1; weak D call: TRBD1 (5 bases). This CDR3 contains 14 residues. The germline V gene has CDR1 SGHAT and CDR2 FQNNGV. With 5 bases removed from V and 7 bases from J, the gap between germline ends came to 17 bases. CDR3 in amino acids: CASSPWGSGLEAFF. Written as DNA, the CDR3 is TGTGCCAGCAGCCCGTGGGGGTCGGGGCTTGAAGCTTTCTTT.